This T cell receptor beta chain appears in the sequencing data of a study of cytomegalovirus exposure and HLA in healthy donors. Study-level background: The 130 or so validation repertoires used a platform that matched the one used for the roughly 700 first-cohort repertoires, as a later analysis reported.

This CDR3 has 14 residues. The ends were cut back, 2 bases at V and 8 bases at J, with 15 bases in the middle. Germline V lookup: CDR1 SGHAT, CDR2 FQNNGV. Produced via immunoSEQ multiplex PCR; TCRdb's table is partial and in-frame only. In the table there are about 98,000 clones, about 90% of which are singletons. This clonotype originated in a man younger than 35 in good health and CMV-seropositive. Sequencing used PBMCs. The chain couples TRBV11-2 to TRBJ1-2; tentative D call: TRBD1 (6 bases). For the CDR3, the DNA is TGTGCCAGCAGCTTATTTACAGGGTGGAACGGCTACACCTTC. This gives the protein CASSLFTGWNGYTF.